The present T cell receptor (beta chain) was sequenced within a study of T cells in Graves' hyperthyroidism and ophthalmopathy (dated by TCRdb to about 2019). Background on the whole study: Peripheral blood samples were taken at initial diagnosis, before any treatment was given. TCR V-J signatures able to tell the groups apart were searched for in a discovery cohort of 90 to 100 patients, of whom more than 40 had Graves' ophthalmopathy and around 57 had stable Graves' hyperthyroidism. Whether ophthalmopathy could be predicted prospectively was tested in an independent validation cohort made up of about 18 hyperthyroidism patients plus 17 patients who later progressed to ophthalmopathy. The 100 discovery patients were randomly split 7:3 into training and test sets. In about six Graves' hyperthyroidism patients, the study also compared T-cell repertoires from thyroid tissue with T-cell repertoires from blood. Following sampling, methimazole starting at 30 mg daily was given to hyperthyroidism patients, and high-dose intravenous methylprednisolone was given to ophthalmopathy patients. According to the paper, TCR Vbeta CDR3 sequencing was carried out on 135 peripheral blood samples, which came from fewer than 50 ophthalmopathy, approximately 72 hyperthyroidism and around 17 progressor patients.

Summary of the overall study and its limitations: Blood samples also contained most of the expanded thyroid clonotypes (frequency above 0.001), which suggests that blood repertoires may reflect thyroid immune responses. Sample size was not statistically predetermined, and blinding of investigators to group allocation was not performed. In validation, the model predicted progression to ophthalmopathy with 55% to 71% sensitivity and less than 80% specificity, a median of 6.5 months before onset. A model built on a 13 V-J signature distinguished ophthalmopathy from stable hyperthyroidism, reaching approximately 89% sensitivity and about 81% specificity in cross-validation and 80%/75% in testing.

From a lookup of the germline V gene, CDR1 and CDR2 are SGHTA and FQGNSA. Its CDR3 holds 13 amino acids, cysteine through phenylalanine. Of all the DNA, just the CDR3 is kept, 39 bases in frame from base 1. Trimming at the junction amounts to 5 bases on V and 2 bases on J, and the germline ends lie 10 bases apart. Ten or more counts support this clonotype. Its antigen is currently not known. Base qualities are not at hand, and no much larger clone is one base apart. Stable Graves' hyperthyroidism was defined as no progression to ophthalmopathy during 18 months of follow-up. The hyperthyroidism patients were between 18 and 65 years old and newly diagnosed, with a disease duration of less than 2 months. Any patient with an uncontrolled infection, another autoimmune disease, pregnancy or lactation was excluded. Diagnoses relied on clinical symptoms, serum thyroxine and TRAb, thyroid ultrasound and orbital computed tomography. Ficoll-Paque density gradient centrifugation was used to isolate PBMCs from about 10 ml of fresh peripheral blood. Total RNA was extracted using Trizol reagent, and RNA quality was assessed on an Agilent 2100 Bioanalyzer.

Amplification of TCR beta CDR3 regions was carried out from RNA transcripts. For the first round of RT-PCR on the TCR CDR3, the HTBI primer set was used together with the Qiagen OneStep RT-PCR kit. Libraries were constructed in a second round of multiplex PCR, after which size selection and purification were carried out. Libraries were sequenced paired-end with 100 bp reads on an Illumina HiSeq2000. The paper's data handling went like this. SOAPnuke was used to process the raw data, removing reads that contained adapters or uncalled bases, had a mean Phred below 15, or lacked an exact match to the constant primer or identifier. COPE v1.2.5 was used to merge high-quality paired reads, and clonotypes were defined as unique nucleotide sequences. Clonotypes were aligned to IMGT TRBV, TRBD and TRBJ reference segments using MiTCR v1.1. The analysis was restricted to V-J combinations with a frequency above 0.0001, which together covered 99% to 99.2% of the repertoires. The TCS score was defined as the ratio of F50 (clonal expansion) to E x V (chaos), calculated using BLOSUM62-based TCRdist between CDR3 peptides within each V-J. Welch's t-statistics and random forest reduced several hundred V-J features to 10 to 15, which were used in a naive Bayes classifier (R e1071). Using fastp trimming at Q25 and MiXCR clonotype assembly, TCRdb reanalyzed the public sequencing data and kept in-frame beta chains. Every CDR3 protein is listed once, alongside the most common genes and DNA of its rows. TCRdb, not the authors, supplied the V and J calls. The sample table contains about 380,000 distinct CDR3 sequences; only one count was recorded for approximately 14% of them. The ten largest account for about 10% of the sample.

The clonotype originates from a woman between 55 and 75 years old with Graves' hyperthyroidism. The chain is made from TRBV7-2 and TRBJ2-7; a tentative D match to TRBD2 spans 6 bases. The source material was blood. The CDR3 reads as follows: CASSGSGPYEQYF. The DNA is TGTGCCAGCAGCGGTAGCGGCCCCTACGAGCAGTACTTC.